This entry features one TCR beta chain sequence. The sample is drawn from a study of technical replicates of blood from a few donors. This table comes from immunoSEQ multiplex PCR, and its TCRdb copy is limited to in-frame clones, with some not included. The table has 75,000 to 95,000 clones, roughly 92% seen once; the top ten hold roughly 0.25%. The receptor was derived from a human donor in good health. Sequencing used T cells isolated from PBMCs.

The CDR3 here is CASSSTGPAGEQYF. Written as DNA, the CDR3 is TGTGCCAGCAGCTCGACAGGGCCCGCGGGCGAGCAGTACTTC. The genes are TRBV7-2 and TRBJ2-7, with 7 bases matching TRBD1. The trim removed 4 bases at V and 6 bases at J, leaving 9 bases unmatched. The germline V gene encodes CDR1 SGHTA and CDR2 FQGNSA. The CDR3 contains 14 residues. Looking up the rest from reference TRBV7-2 and TRBJ2-7 gives the full variable domain: GAGVSQSPSNKVTEKGKDVELRCDPISGHTALYWYRQSLGQGLEFLIYFQGNSAPDKSGLPSDRFSAERTGGSVSTLTIQRTQQEDSAVYLCASSSTGPAGEQYFGPGTRLTVT.